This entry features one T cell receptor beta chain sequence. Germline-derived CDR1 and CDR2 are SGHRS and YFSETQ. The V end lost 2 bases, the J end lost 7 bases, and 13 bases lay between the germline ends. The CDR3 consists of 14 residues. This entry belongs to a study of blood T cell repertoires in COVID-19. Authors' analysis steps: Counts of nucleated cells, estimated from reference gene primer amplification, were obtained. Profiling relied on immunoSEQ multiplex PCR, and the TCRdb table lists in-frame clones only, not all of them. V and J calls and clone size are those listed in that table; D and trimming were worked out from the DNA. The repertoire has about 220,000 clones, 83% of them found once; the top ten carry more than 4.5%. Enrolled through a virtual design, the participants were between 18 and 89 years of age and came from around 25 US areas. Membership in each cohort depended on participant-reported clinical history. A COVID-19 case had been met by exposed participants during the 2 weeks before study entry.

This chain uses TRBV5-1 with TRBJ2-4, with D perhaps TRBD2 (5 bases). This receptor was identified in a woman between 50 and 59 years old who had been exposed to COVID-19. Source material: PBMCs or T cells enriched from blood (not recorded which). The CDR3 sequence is CASSFGVTGNIQYF. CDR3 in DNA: TGCGCCAGCAGCTTTGGGGTGACGGGGAACATTCAGTACTTC.